A selection of T cell receptor beta chains follows, all from one sample in a study of cytomegalovirus exposure and HLA in healthy donors. Profiled with immunoSEQ multiplex PCR; TCRdb holds only in-frame clones, not every one. The repertoire holds some 150,000 clones, with roughly 80% as singletons. The sample comprised PBMCs. All receptors come from a woman between 40 and 55 years old in good health and CMV-seropositive. Each CDR3 is given without its conserved first and last residue. The order of the fields is V gene, CDR3 protein.

TRBV7-3	ASSLTSGGSSYEQY
TRBV5-1	ASSFNDRVGTPLH
TRBV5-1	ASSYGQGASNYGYT
TRBV11-2	ASSLGPGENTGELF
TRBV9	ASSVQPPELYSNQPQH
TRBV7-3	ASSPRGGAADTQY
TRBV6-1	ASSDIKRSLSNQPQH
TRBV5-4	ASSWRGPSRDTQY
TRBV10-3	AIQQGDTEAF
TRBV7-3	ASSVGTGGYNEQF
TRBV5-4	ASSQRTEHTEAF
TRBV2	ASSEARSTGELF
TRBV28	ASSAPDRRTEAF
TRBV27	ASSSVGGGYSNQPQH
TRBV1	TSSPGLAGGDNEQF
TRBV5-6	ASSVTGTDTQY
TRBV18	ASSVDGGPNTEAF
TRBV15	ATSRGEPKETQY
TRBV7-3	ASSKGGGYTDTQY
TRBV21-1	ASSKAGQRKVDTQY
TRBV10-3	ATEGGSSYNEQF
TRBV19	ATSPGRLSGANVLT
TRBV7-3	ASSRGGAGNNEQF
TRBV28	ASRANQGHEQY
TRBV13	ASGTGMNTEAF
TRBV28	ASSWPGRYNSPLH
TRBV9	ASSVRTGGLGNEQF
TRBV7-9	ASSFRVAGGRDEQF
TRBV10-3	AIRGGASNSPLH
TRBV6-1	ASRKRTGITEAF
TRBV30	AWSDGLDGYT
TRBV27	ASSTRPQETQY
TRBV15	ATSRGLDALAEQY
TRBV6-7	ASSYSDRGQNCNEQF
TRBV11-1	ASSLTDRAPYEQY
TRBV7-2	ASSPPAGKYYEQY
TRBV7-8	ASSRLSGSYNEQF
TRBV19	ASSIPSGAGQPQH
TRBV30	AWSEHYNQPQH
TRBV7-9	ASSSVTYEQY
TRBV28	ATTLAQLAF
TRBV29-1	SVIKGLDTEAF
TRBV19	ASSMSPGVTGELF
TRBV20-1	SARFGGYT
TRBV7-8	ASSSDRVFYNEQF
TRBV6-5	ASSERGPPDTQY
TRBV9	ASSTDRKETQY
TRBV5-1	ASSLGGTSGTYEQY
TRBV7-2	ASSLALTAAGGELF
TRBV15	ATSRDPQLEQY
TRBV6-4	ASSEVQGARRGELF
TRBV6-5	ATSRGPQETQY
TRBV7-9	ASSLDTTYNEQF
TRBV15	ATSRDRVGAGELF